This T cell receptor (beta chain) emerged from a study of somatic mutations in cytotoxic T cells in rheumatoid arthritis. Study outcomes and limitations: For rheumatoid arthritis patients, CD8+ clonality increased with age, whereas it did not in healthy controls. Clonality measured in CD8+ T cells did not differ significantly between rheumatoid arthritis patients and age-matched healthy controls.

The authors' processing: Rarely, patient CD8+ clones larger than 1% corresponded to published virus-specific TCRB sequences. Using immunoSEQ multiplex PCR, the repertoire was profiled, and TCRdb retains in-frame clones only, with some absent. V and J calls and clone size are given by that table; D and trimming were obtained from the DNA. The sample gives about 14,000 clones, around four fifths of which show up once; 15% to 20% is in the top ten. About this clone: The antigen is undetermined.

The CDR3 extends over 13 amino acids. Looked up from germline, CDR1 is SGHRS and CDR2 is YFSETQ. V was pared by 4 bases and J by 3 bases, with 10 bases between. The sequenced material came from CD8+ T cells sorted from blood. The receptor was derived from an adult with rheumatoid arthritis. V is TRBV5-1 and J is TRBJ1-2; no definite D call. CDR3 amino acids: CASSLGPDYGYTF. The CDR3 nucleotides are TGCGCCAGCAGCCTAGGACCAGACTATGGCTACACCTTC.